This T cell receptor beta chain was sequenced in a study of blood T cell repertoires in COVID-19. Overall study: The cDNA or gDNA used as material had been derived from T cells, B-cell-depleted T cells, or PBMCs.

The CDR3 is 15 amino acids. The J segment lost 5 bases and the V segment lost 6 bases, leaving 9 bases of the junction unmatched. Germline V gene lookup returns CDR1 MNHEY and CDR2 SMNVEV (reference sequence). Here immunoSEQ multiplex PCR was the method, and the copy in TCRdb shows in-frame clones only, minus some. The sample shows roughly 180,000 clones, roughly 81% of them seen only once. This rearrangement joins TRBV27 to TRBJ2-3; TRBD2 matches at 9 bases. The source material was peripheral blood. This sequence originates from a woman aged 40 to 49 with COVID-19, enrolled during active disease. The CDR3 loop is CASSPGVAGVDTQYF. The CDR3 bases are TGTGCCAGCAGCCCCGGAGTAGCGGGGGTAGATACGCAGTATTTT.